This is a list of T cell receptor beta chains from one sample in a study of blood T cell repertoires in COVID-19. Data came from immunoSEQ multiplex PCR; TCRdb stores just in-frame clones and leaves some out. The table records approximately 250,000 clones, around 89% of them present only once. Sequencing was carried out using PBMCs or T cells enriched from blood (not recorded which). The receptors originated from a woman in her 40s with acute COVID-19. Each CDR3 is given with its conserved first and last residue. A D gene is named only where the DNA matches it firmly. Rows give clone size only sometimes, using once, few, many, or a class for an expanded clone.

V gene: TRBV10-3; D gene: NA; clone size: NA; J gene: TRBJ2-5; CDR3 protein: CAISARQETQYF; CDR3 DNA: TGTGCCATCAGCGCCAGGCAAGAGACCCAGTACTTC
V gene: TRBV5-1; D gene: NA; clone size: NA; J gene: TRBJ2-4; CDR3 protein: CASSVNSIAKNIQYF; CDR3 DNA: TGCGCCAGCAGCGTAAACTCGATAGCCAAAAACATTCAGTACTTC
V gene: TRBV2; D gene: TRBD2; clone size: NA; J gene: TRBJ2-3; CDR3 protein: CASRERENTDTQYF; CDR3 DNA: TGTGCCAGCAGAGAGCGGGAGAACACAGATACGCAGTATTTT
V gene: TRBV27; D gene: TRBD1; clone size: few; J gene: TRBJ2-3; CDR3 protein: CASSFLSGQGADTQYF; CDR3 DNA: TGTGCCAGCAGTTTCCTCTCGGGACAGGGGGCAGATACGCAGTATTTT
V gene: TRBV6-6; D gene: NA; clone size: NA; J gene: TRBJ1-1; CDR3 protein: CASSYSSGEDTEAFF; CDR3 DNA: TGTGCCAGCAGTTACTCTTCCGGGGAGGACACTGAAGCTTTCTTT
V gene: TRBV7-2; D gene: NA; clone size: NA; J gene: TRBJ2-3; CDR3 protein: CASSYRAGRIRVDTQYF; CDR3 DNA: TGTGCCAGCTCCTATCGGGCAGGGAGGATTAGGGTAGATACGCAGTATTTT
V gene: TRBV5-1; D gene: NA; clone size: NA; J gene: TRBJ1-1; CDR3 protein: CASSPPWAPPTKTEAFF; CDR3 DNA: TGCGCCAGCAGCCCACCGTGGGCCCCCCCAACGAAGACTGAAGCTTTCTTT
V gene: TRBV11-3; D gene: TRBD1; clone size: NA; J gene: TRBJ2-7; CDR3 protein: CASSTGQGLSYEQYF; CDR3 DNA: TGTGCCAGCAGCACCGGACAGGGCCTCTCCTACGAGCAGTACTTC
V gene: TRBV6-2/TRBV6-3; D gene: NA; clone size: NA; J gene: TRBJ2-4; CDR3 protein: CASSYGARWAKNIQYF; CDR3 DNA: TGTGCCAGCAGTTACGGGGCAAGATGGGCCAAAAACATTCAGTACTTC
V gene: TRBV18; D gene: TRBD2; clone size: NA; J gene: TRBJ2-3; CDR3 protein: CASSWGLAGGSRTDTQYF; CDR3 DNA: TGTGCCAGCTCATGGGGACTAGCGGGAGGTTCTCGCACAGATACGCAGTATTTT
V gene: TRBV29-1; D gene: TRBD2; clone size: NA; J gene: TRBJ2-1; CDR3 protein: CSVGGLAGVVSYNEQFF; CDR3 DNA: TGCAGCGTTGGGGGACTAGCGGGAGTGGTTTCCTACAATGAGCAGTTCTTC
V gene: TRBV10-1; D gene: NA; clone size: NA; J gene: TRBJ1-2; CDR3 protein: CASSEGRDYGYTF; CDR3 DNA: TGCGCCAGCAGTGAGGGCAGGGACTATGGCTACACCTTC
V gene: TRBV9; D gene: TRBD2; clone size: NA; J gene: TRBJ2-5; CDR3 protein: CASSAGTSLQETQYF; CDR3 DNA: TGTGCCAGCAGCGCCGGGACTAGTCTCCAAGAGACCCAGTACTTC
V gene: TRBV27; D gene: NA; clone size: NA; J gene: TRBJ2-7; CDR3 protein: CASTAATGEQYF; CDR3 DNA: TGTGCCAGCACAGCCGCTACGGGCGAGCAGTACTTC
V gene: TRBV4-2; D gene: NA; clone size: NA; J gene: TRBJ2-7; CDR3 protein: CASSQERIADTTYEQYF; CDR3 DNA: TGTGCCAGCAGCCAAGAAAGAATAGCGGACACTACCTACGAGCAGTACTTC
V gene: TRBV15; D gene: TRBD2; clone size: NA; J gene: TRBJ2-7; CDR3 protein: CATSRDPLAGSSYEQYF; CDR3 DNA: TGTGCCACCAGCAGAGATCCGTTAGCGGGATCCTCCTACGAGCAGTACTTC
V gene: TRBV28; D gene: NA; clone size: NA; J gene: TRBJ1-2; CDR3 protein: CASTIPGANYGYTF; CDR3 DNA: TGTGCCAGCACCATCCCTGGAGCTAACTATGGCTACACCTTC
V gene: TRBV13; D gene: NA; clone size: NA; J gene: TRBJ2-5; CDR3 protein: CASSLGTQQETQYF; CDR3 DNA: TGTGCCAGCAGCTTAGGGACACAGCAAGAGACCCAGTACTTC
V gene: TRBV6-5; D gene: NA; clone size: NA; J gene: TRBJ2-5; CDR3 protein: CASSYSSYQETQYF; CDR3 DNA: TGTGCCAGCAGTTACTCGTCGTACCAAGAGACCCAGTACTTC
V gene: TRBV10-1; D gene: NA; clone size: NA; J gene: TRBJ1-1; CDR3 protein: CASRADGNTEAFF; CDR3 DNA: TGCGCCAGCAGAGCGGACGGGAACACTGAAGCTTTCTTT
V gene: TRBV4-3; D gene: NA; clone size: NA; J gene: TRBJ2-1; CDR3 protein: CASSAGLASANNEQFF; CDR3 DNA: TGCGCCAGCAGCGCTGGTCTGGCTAGCGCCAACAATGAGCAGTTCTTC
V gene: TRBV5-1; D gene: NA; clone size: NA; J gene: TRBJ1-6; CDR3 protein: CASSLSQAGNSPLHF; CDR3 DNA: TGCGCCAGCAGCTTATCACAGGCCGGTAATTCACCCCTCCACTTT
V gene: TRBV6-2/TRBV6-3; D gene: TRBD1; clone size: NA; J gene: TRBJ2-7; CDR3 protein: CASSTLTGYYEQYF; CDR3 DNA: TGTGCCAGCAGTACTTTGACAGGGTACTACGAGCAGTACTTC
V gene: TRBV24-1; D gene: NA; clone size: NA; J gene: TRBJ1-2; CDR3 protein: CATSSNMDSLLGSANYGYTF; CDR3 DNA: TGTGCCACCAGTAGTAATATGGACAGTCTCCTCGGGTCCGCTAACTATGGCTACACCTTC
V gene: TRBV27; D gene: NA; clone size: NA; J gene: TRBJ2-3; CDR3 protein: CASSLGVPGLADTQYF; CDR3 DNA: TGTGCCAGCAGTTTAGGGGTGCCAGGGTTAGCAGATACGCAGTATTTT
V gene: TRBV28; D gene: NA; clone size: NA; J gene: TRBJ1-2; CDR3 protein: CASNFVRGSATNYGYTF; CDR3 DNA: TGTGCCAGCAATTTCGTTCGGGGGAGTGCGACTAACTATGGCTACACCTTC
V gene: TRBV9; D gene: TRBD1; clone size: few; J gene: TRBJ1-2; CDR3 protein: CASSPQGGGYGYTF; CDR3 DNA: TGTGCCAGCAGCCCGCAGGGGGGAGGCTATGGCTACACCTTC
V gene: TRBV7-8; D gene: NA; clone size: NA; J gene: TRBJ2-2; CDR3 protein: CASSLDTYLNTGELFF; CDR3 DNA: TGTGCCAGCAGCTTAGACACGTACCTGAACACCGGGGAGCTGTTTTTT
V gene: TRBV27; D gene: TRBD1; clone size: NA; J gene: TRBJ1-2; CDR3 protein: CASSSMDRLYGYTF; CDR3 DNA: TGTGCCAGCAGTTCAATGGACAGGCTTTATGGCTACACCTTC
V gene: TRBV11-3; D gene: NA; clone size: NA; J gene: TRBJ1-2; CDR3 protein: CASSLDRTYGYTF; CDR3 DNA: TGTGCCAGCAGCTTAGATCGAACTTATGGCTACACCTTC
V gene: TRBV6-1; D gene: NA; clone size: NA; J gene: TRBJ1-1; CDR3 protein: CASSEFGGANTEAFF; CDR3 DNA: TGTGCCAGCAGTGAATTTGGGGGGGCGAACACTGAAGCTTTCTTT
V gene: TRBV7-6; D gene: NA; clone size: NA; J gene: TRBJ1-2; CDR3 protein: CASSPERGANYGYTF; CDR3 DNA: TGTGCCAGCAGCCCCGAGCGGGGTGCAAACTATGGCTACACCTTC